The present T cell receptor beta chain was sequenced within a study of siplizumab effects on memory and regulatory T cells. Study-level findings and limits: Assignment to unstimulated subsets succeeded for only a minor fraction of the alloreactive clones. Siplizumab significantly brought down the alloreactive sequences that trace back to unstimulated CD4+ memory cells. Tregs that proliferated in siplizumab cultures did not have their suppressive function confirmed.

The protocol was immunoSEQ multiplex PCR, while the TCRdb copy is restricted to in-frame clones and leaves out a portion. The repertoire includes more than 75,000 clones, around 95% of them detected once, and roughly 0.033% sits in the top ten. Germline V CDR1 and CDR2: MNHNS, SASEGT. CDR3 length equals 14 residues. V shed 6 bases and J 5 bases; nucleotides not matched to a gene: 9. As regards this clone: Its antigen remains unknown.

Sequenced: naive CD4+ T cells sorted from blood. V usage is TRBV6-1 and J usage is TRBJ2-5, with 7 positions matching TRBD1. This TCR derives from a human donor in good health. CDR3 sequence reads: CASRAGQEVETQYF. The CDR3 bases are TGTGCCAGCAGGGCCGGACAGGAAGTGGAGACCCAGTACTTC.